This T cell receptor (beta chain) was captured by sequencing in a study of T cell repertoires in ileal Crohn's disease (dated by TCRdb to the late 2010s). Background on the whole study: The median duration of disease was 7.5 to 9.5 years, and at the time of surgery about a third of patients were active smokers. A Rutgeerts score higher than i0 was the definition used for endoscopic postoperative recurrence. Roughly half of the patients were given postoperative therapy, with about 19 on anti-TNF agents and approximately ten on thiopurines. The study was conducted in parallel with a multicentre cohort built to find predictors of early endoscopic recurrence after ileocolonic resection. A total of roughly 170 mucosal samples from about 50 patients were sequenced, with samples obtained at several locations on the surgical specimen and at postoperative endoscopy. All patients had surgery for a complication: stricturing disease in about 60% and penetrating disease in 39%. A prospective multicentre cohort supplied the 55 to 65 Crohn's disease patients whose TCR repertoires were analysed.

Unmatched junction bases come to 6, with V trimmed by 1 base and J by 4 bases. For CDR1 and CDR2, the germline V gene lists MNHNS and SASEGT. From the cysteine up to the phenylalanine, the CDR3 has a length of 17 residues. Just the 51-base CDR3 DNA is kept, in frame starting at base 1. About 500 nanograms of biopsy DNA per sample were submitted for commercial TCRB immunosequencing. Adaptive Biotechnology amplified the CDR3 regions from genomic DNA with a two-step multiplex PCR designed to control amplification bias. The first PCR used primers for every V and J gene segment; the second PCR added barcodes and Illumina adapters. CDR3 libraries were sequenced using an Illumina instrument. In the authors' own workflow: Vendor-provided pipelines were combined with custom analysis of raw data in R/Bioconductor under R version 3.3.0. Clonality, which ranges from 0 to 1, was calculated as the inverse of the normalised Shannon entropy across all productive clones. High-frequency clones were defined as the share of the repertoire occupied by the top 100 clones, with only clones passing a 95% confidence test being retained. Repertoire diversity was measured with the Simpson index, and overlap between samples was measured with the Morisita-Horn index. Held by TCRdb, this immuneACCESS table contains in-frame sequences only and omits some clones. Under half of the omission traces to an unresolved V gene where checked; the cause of the rest is unknown. That table furnishes V, J and clone size, whereas the DNA furnished D and trimming. The sample has 5,000 or so clones on record, roughly four fifths of them singletons. Together, the top ten hold less than 6.5% of the sample.

Adults with ileal or ileocolonic Crohn's disease for whom ileocolonic resection was indicated were considered eligible. Whole ileal mucosal biopsies were kept frozen at -80 degrees C prior to DNA extraction. Genomic DNA was isolated from frozen whole biopsies using a TRizol-based method, and the DNA was quantified with a NanoDrop 2000 spectrophotometer. On the study overall, not on this receptor specifically: A significantly higher proportion of clonal expansions was observed in active smokers at surgery than in non-smokers (about 25% vs 20%, p=0.02). Higher high-frequency clone percentages at surgery were associated with endoscopic recurrence; all patients with clonality above 26.8% (18/57) had recurrence. Compared with CD4 T cells, sorted CD8 T cells held more high-frequency clones, which suggests that the mucosal expansions were mostly CD8. Mucosal CD4 and CD8 T cells were sorted and sequenced only in a subgroup of patients, the size of which was not stated.

Details on this clone: Its recognized antigen is unknown. Nothing much larger sits one base from this clone, and base qualities are not available.

The chain employs TRBV6-1 and TRBJ2-1; the junction holds 11 bases that match TRBD2. The origin of this receptor is an adult with Crohn's disease. Sequenced input: ileal tissue. The nucleotide sequence is given as TGTGCCAGCAGTGAAGTTACCGGGACTAGCGGATACAATGAGCAGTTCTTC. Its coded protein is CASSEVTGTSGYNEQFF.